These T cell receptor beta chains were read from a single sample in a study of lymphopenia after photon versus proton radiotherapy. TCRdb's table, derived via immunoSEQ multiplex PCR, lists solely in-frame clones and lacks some. The table has 40,000 or so clones, around nine tenths seen once. The specimen was peripheral blood, collected from a patient treated with photon-based radiotherapy. All receptors come from a man in his fifties or sixties with cholangiocarcinoma. Each CDR3 is given with its conserved first and last residue. The order of the fields is D gene, J gene, clone size, V gene, CDR3 protein, CDR3 DNA. The D gene is left open where the match is weak. Expanded clones get a size class; other rows say once, few or many, or leave the size out.

TRBD2,TRBJ2-1,.,TRBV28,CASSSLLLLAGTYNEQFF,TGTGCCAGCAGTTCCCTACTTCTACTAGCGGGAACCTACAATGAGCAGTTCTTC
TRBD2,TRBJ2-3,.,TRBV7-9,CASSRASGASTDTQYF,TGTGCCAGCAGCCGAGCTAGCGGGGCTAGCACAGATACGCAGTATTTT
.,TRBJ2-5,.,TRBV28,CASSFGPAQETQYF,TGTGCCAGCAGTTTCGGACCAGCTCAAGAGACCCAGTACTTC
.,TRBJ2-3,.,TRBV11-3,CASSLNLVVYTQYF,TGTGCCAGCAGCTTAAATCTGGTTGTATATACGCAGTATTTT
TRBD1,TRBJ1-5,.,TRBV7-7,CASRPGQGGFSGNQPQHF,TGTGCCAGCAGACCGGGACAGGGGGGATTCTCGGGCAATCAGCCCCAGCATTTT
.,TRBJ2-3,.,TRBV10-1,CASSEQRTGKTDTQYF,TGCGCCAGCAGTGAACAGAGGACGGGCAAGACAGATACGCAGTATTTT
TRBD2,TRBJ2-7,once,TRBV7-9,CASSLGLAEGYF,TGTGCCAGCAGCCTCGGACTAGCGGAGGGGTACTTC
.,TRBJ1-1,once,TRBV6-6,CATTRGGTEAFF,TGTGCCACCACCCGCGGGGGCACTGAAGCTTTCTTT
.,TRBJ2-5,.,TRBV15,CATSFGLTGSQETQYF,TGTGCCACCAGCTTCGGGTTAACAGGGTCCCAAGAGACCCAGTACTTC
.,TRBJ2-7,.,TRBV28,CASSFEGPAPWEQYF,TGTGCCAGCAGTTTCGAGGGACCCGCCCCGTGGGAGCAGTACTTC
TRBD1,TRBJ1-2,.,TRBV5-1,CASSFGRQGRQGAYGYTF,TGCGCCAGCAGCTTTGGCCGACAGGGCCGGCAGGGCGCCTATGGCTACACCTTC
.,TRBJ2-1,.,TRBV7-2,CASSLVVASLKLGEQFF,TGTGCCAGCAGCTTAGTCGTGGCTAGCCTGAAATTGGGTGAGCAGTTCTTC
.,TRBJ2-1,.,TRBV19,CASRPGARNEQFF,TGTGCCAGTAGACCGGGGGCTCGGAATGAGCAGTTCTTC
TRBD2,TRBJ2-1,few,TRBV25-1,CASSEPSGSGNEQFF,TGTGCCAGCAGTGAACCTAGCGGGAGTGGCAATGAGCAGTTCTTC
TRBD2,TRBJ2-5,.,TRBV29-1,CSVEDLAGGPGETQYF,TGCAGCGTTGAAGATCTAGCGGGAGGGCCGGGAGAGACCCAGTACTTC
.,TRBJ1-3,.,TRBV5-1,CASSLSQASGNTIYF,TGCGCCAGCAGCTTGAGCCAAGCCTCTGGAAACACCATATATTTT
.,TRBJ1-1,.,TRBV28,CASSPPGSLETEAFF,TGTGCCAGCAGTCCCCCGGGCTCACTGGAGACTGAAGCTTTCTTT
TRBD2,TRBJ2-7,.,TRBV6-5,CASSYSGGSYEQYF,TGTGCCAGCAGTTACTCCGGGGGGTCCTACGAGCAGTACTTC
TRBD2,TRBJ2-7,.,TRBV5-1,CASSLAPTSDYEQYF,TGCGCCAGCAGCTTGGCCCCGACTAGCGACTACGAGCAGTACTTC
TRBD1,TRBJ2-7,once,TRBV6-5,CASRATGGEPYEQYF,TGTGCCAGCAGAGCGACAGGGGGCGAACCCTACGAGCAGTACTTC
.,TRBJ1-2,few,TRBV14,CASSQDRRGGYTF,TGTGCCAGCAGCCAAGATCGTAGGGGGGGCTACACCTTC
.,TRBJ2-7,.,TRBV28,CASSSPQGPLEQYF,TGTGCCAGCAGTTCCCCGCAGGGGCCCCTCGAGCAGTACTTC
.,TRBJ2-2,.,TRBV6-4,CASSDGGAGELFF,TGTGCCAGCAGTGACGGAGGAGCCGGGGAGCTGTTTTTT
.,TRBJ1-1,.,TRBV9,CASSDGTGNTEAFF,TGTGCCAGCAGCGACGGGACGGGTAACACTGAAGCTTTCTTT
TRBD1,TRBJ1-6,.,TRBV5-6,CASARQGLNSPLHF,TGTGCCAGCGCCAGACAGGGATTGAATTCACCCCTCCACTTT
.,TRBJ1-4,.,TRBV7-6,CASSPLGPTNEKLFF,TGTGCCAGCAGCCCCTTGGGGCCAACTAATGAAAAACTGTTTTTT
.,TRBJ2-7,.,TRBV14,CASSQHPSRRLNEQYF,TGTGCCAGCAGCCAACATCCGAGTCGGAGGTTAAACGAGCAGTACTTC
TRBD2,TRBJ2-1,.,TRBV11-2,CASSPTSGSPDEQFF,TGTGCCAGCAGCCCTACTAGCGGGAGCCCGGATGAGCAGTTCTTC
.,TRBJ2-1,.,TRBV5-4,CASSFGSTANNEQFF,TGTGCCAGCAGTTTTGGCTCGACAGCTAACAATGAGCAGTTCTTC
.,TRBJ2-3,.,TRBV14,CASSQGARDTQYF,TGTGCCAGCAGCCAAGGAGCTCGAGATACGCAGTATTTT
.,TRBJ1-2,.,TRBV20-1,CSARGDAGYTF,TGCAGTGCTAGGGGGGATGCTGGCTACACCTTC
TRBD1,TRBJ2-7,.,TRBV27,CASSPRQGATYEQYF,TGTGCCAGCAGTCCTCGGCAGGGGGCTACCTACGAGCAGTACTTC
.,TRBJ1-2,.,TRBV19,CASSLRDPSLAGYTF,TGTGCCAGTAGTCTTCGGGACCCCTCTTTAGCGGGCTACACCTTC
.,TRBJ2-5,.,TRBV6-6,CASSYSRWQNQETQYF,TGTGCCAGCAGTTACTCGAGATGGCAGAACCAAGAGACCCAGTACTTC
TRBD1,TRBJ1-2,few,TRBV10-3,CAISEFQGAEGYTF,TGTGCCATCAGTGAGTTTCAGGGGGCGGAAGGCTACACCTTC
.,TRBJ2-3,.,TRBV28,CASSLQGTGTDTQYF,TGTGCCAGCAGTTTACAGGGGACCGGCACAGATACGCAGTATTTT
TRBD1,TRBJ2-1,.,TRBV19,CASSITGETYNEQFF,TGTGCCAGTAGTATCACAGGGGAGACCTACAATGAGCAGTTCTTC
.,TRBJ1-2,.,TRBV5-6,CASSSGQYGYTF,TGTGCCAGCAGCTCAGGACAGTATGGCTACACCTTC
TRBD2,TRBJ2-1,.,TRBV5-4,CASSSPSSGGRDEQFF,TGTGCCAGCAGCTCGCCTTCTAGCGGGGGGCGCGATGAGCAGTTCTTC
TRBD2,TRBJ2-3,.,TRBV11-2,CASSKRTSGGLTQYF,TGTGCCAGCAGCAAACGGACTAGCGGGGGGCTGACGCAGTATTTT
.,TRBJ2-1,once,TRBV19,CASSIGQSSYNEQFF,TGTGCCAGTAGTATTGGACAGAGCTCCTACAATGAGCAGTTCTTC
TRBD1,TRBJ1-6,.,TRBV5-8,CASSGETGGINSPLHF,TGTGCCAGCAGCGGGGAAACAGGGGGAATTAATTCACCCCTCCACTTT
.,TRBJ2-1,once,TRBV6-1,CASSEALRLAIEQFF,TGTGCCAGCAGTGAAGCGCTTCGGCTAGCCATTGAGCAGTTCTTC
.,TRBJ1-1,.,TRBV14,CASSQESLVSATEAFF,TGTGCCAGCAGCCAAGAGTCCCTAGTTTCGGCCACTGAAGCTTTCTTT
.,TRBJ2-2,.,TRBV14,CASSQAGQGNTGELFF,TGTGCCAGCAGCCAAGCCGGCCAGGGCAACACCGGGGAGCTGTTTTTT
.,TRBJ2-1,.,TRBV2,CASSVSSAINEQFF,TGTGCCAGCAGTGTGTCTAGCGCTATCAATGAGCAGTTCTTC
.,TRBJ2-5,.,TRBV5-4,CASSLPMNGQETQYF,TGTGCCAGCAGCTTGCCTATGAACGGCCAAGAGACCCAGTACTTC
TRBD1,TRBJ1-4,.,TRBV10-3,CAISRGQGISTNEKLFF,TGTGCCATCAGCAGAGGACAGGGGATAAGCACTAATGAAAAACTGTTTTTT
TRBD1,TRBJ1-5,.,TRBV19,CASHRGPWGPQHF,TGTGCCAGTCACAGGGGCCCTTGGGGGCCCCAGCATTTT
TRBD1,TRBJ2-1,.,TRBV6-5,CASSHRGPGEEQFF,TGTGCCAGCAGTCACAGGGGGCCCGGGGAAGAGCAGTTCTTC
TRBD1,TRBJ1-1,.,TRBV13,CASSLAGGTEAFF,TGTGCCAGCAGCCTCGCAGGGGGTACTGAAGCTTTCTTT
.,TRBJ2-2,.,TRBV6-5,CAAGPDYSNTGELFF,TGTGCCGCGGGACCAGACTACTCGAACACCGGGGAGCTGTTTTTT
TRBD2,TRBJ2-6,.,TRBV9,CASSVTSGGAFGANVLTF,TGTGCCAGCAGCGTGACTAGCGGGGGGGCCTTTGGGGCCAACGTCCTGACTTTC
.,TRBJ1-1,.,TRBV2,CASSVETTEAFF,TGTGCCAGCAGTGTGGAAACCACTGAAGCTTTCTTT
.,TRBJ2-7,.,TRBV10-3,CAISESTGLAYEQYF,TGTGCCATCAGTGAGTCAACAGGGTTGGCCTACGAGCAGTACTTC
TRBD2,TRBJ2-3,once,TRBV7-8,CASSPRVAGYGTDTQYF,TGTGCCAGCAGCCCTCGAGTAGCGGGGTATGGCACAGATACGCAGTATTTT
TRBD1,TRBJ1-4,.,TRBV6-1,CASALTEGAGEKLFF,TGTGCCAGCGCCTTAACTGAGGGGGCCGGGGAAAAACTGTTTTTT
.,TRBJ1-4,.,TRBV9,CASSAHLTDNEKLFF,TGTGCCAGCAGCGCCCATCTAACAGATAATGAAAAACTGTTTTTT
TRBD1,TRBJ1-2,.,TRBV7-2,CASSQTTGWNYGYTF,TGTGCCAGCAGCCAGACGACAGGGTGGAACTATGGCTACACCTTC